This T cell receptor (beta chain) was obtained from a study of CD8 T cells in Susac syndrome. Study-level background: When their blood was taken, the Susac syndrome patients had either not yet had any therapy, were taking corticosteroids, or were taking intravenous immunoglobulin alone. General observations from the study: The total CD8+ repertoires contained around 15 Susac-specific public clones, and the CD8+ TEMRA repertoires contained 4 to 6.

The germline CDR1 and CDR2 sequences are SGDLS and YYNGEE. After removal of 2 bases from V and 6 bases from J, the junction contained 6 bases not matched to a gene. This CDR3 comprises 15 residues. As regards this clonotype: Its antigen is unidentified.

With random hexamers, reverse transcription was performed on roughly 0.5 to 1 ug of RNA. TCR beta CDR3 was amplified by immunoSEQ multiplex PCR. This amplification extended across 54 Vbeta and 13 Jbeta segments. MiXCR was run by TCRdb on the immunoSEQ multiplex PCR reads, yielding one entry per CDR3 protein. The repertoire consists of under 95,000 distinct CDR3 sequences, with approximately 95% occurring once and the leading ten covering roughly 0.5%. The sequence was obtained from a human donor with Susac syndrome. The material sequenced was CD8+ T cells from PBMCs. This sequence joins TRBV9 and TRBJ2-1, with TRBD2 matching 9 bases. The CDR3 sequence: CASSVPGTSFNEQFF. In DNA, the CDR3 is TGTGCCAGCAGCGTTCCGGGGACTAGCTTCAATGAGCAGTTCTTC.